The clone carrying this TCR beta chain was observed many times. Its specificity is unknown. The data originate from a study of blood T cells in healthy people across ages. Overall study findings and caveats: Roughly linear age-related decline in beta diversity appeared, significant by age about 40. Unsorted PBMCs prevented conclusive naive versus antigen-experienced comparison.

Germline V CDR1 and CDR2: SGHRS, YFSETQ. There are 15 residues in the CDR3. Trimming shortened V by 0 bases and J by 2 bases, and 11 bases separated the two germline ends. It was with a sample-barcoded 5' primer and a J-beta primer mix that a second PCR of roughly 7 to 12 cycles was run. Each TCR beta cDNA got a 12-nucleotide random molecular identifier. TCRdb reprocessed the 5' RACE reads via MiXCR and lists one record per CDR3 protein. Here the sample spans 710,000 or so distinct CDR3 sequences, about 30% being singletons. V and J are TRBV5-1 and TRBJ1-2; D is uncertain. The TCR was taken from a woman of 80 years or more in good health. Sequencing used blood. In DNA, the CDR3 is TGCGCCAGCAGCTTGGCCGAGGGCCGGAACTATGGCTACACCTTC. Its translation: CASSLAEGRNYGYTF.